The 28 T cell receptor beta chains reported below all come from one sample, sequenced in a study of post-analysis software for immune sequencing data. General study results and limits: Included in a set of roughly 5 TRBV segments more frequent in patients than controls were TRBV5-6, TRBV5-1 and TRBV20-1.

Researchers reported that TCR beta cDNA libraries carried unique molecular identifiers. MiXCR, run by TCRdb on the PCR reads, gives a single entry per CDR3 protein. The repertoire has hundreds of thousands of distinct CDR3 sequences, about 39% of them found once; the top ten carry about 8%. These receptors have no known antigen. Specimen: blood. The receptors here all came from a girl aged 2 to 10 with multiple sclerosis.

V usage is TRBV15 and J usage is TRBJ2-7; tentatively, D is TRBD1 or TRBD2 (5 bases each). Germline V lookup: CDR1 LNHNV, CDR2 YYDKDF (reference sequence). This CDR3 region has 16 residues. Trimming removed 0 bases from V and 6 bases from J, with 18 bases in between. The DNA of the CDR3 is TGTGCCACCAGCAGAGAAGGAGTGGGGGAAAGGGTCGAGCAGTACTTC. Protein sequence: CATSREGVGERVEQYF.

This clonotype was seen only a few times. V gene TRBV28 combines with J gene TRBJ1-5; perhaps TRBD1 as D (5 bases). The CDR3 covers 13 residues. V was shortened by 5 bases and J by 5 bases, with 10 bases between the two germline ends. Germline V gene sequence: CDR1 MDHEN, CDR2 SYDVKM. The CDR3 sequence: CASSTQGYQPQHF. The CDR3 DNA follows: TGTGCCAGCAGTACGCAGGGATATCAGCCCCAGCATTTT.

The CDR3 nucleotides are TGTGCCAGCAGCTTAGCTAGCGGGAGTCACGAGCAGTACTTC. It is translated as CASSLASGSHEQYF. The chain is built from TRBV7-2 and TRBJ2-7; 9 bases agree with TRBD2. The CDR3 runs 14 residues. From germline, CDR1 is SGHTA and CDR2 FQGNSA. V trimming: 0 bases; J trimming: 5 bases; junction bases outside the gene matches: 2.

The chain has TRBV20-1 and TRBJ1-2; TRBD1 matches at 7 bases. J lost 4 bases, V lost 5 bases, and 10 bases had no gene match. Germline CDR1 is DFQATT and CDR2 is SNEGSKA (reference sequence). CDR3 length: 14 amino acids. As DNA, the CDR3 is TGCAGTGCTCCAGGACAGGTGCTCCCCTATGGCTACACCTTC. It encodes CSAPGQVLPYGYTF.

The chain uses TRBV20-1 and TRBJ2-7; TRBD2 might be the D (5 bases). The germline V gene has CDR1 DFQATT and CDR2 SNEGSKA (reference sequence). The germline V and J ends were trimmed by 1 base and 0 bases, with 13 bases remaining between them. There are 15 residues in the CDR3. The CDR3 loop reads CSARAPEGSSYEQYF. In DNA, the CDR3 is TGCAGTGCTAGAGCTCCCGAGGGAAGCTCCTACGAGCAGTACTTC.

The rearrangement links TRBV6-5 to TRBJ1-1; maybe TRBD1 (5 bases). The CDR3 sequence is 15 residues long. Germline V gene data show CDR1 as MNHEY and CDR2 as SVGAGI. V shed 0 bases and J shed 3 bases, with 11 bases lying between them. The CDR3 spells CASSYSSGRYTEAFF. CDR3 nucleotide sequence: TGTGCCAGCAGTTACTCGTCAGGGCGATACACTGAAGCTTTCTTT.

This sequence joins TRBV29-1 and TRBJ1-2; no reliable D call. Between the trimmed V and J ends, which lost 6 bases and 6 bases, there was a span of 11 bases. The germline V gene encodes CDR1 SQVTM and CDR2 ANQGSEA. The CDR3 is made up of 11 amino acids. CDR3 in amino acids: CSVGGSDGYTF. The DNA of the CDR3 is TGCAGCGTCGGCGGATCCGATGGCTACACCTTC.

CDR3 bases: TGTGCCACCAGTGGGTCGTGGGCCCTCAGGTCCGATACGCAGTATTTT. Translation: CATSGSWALRSDTQYF. This rearrangement joins TRBV24-1 to TRBJ2-3, with unresolved D. Trimming removed 5 bases at V and 6 bases at J, with 20 bases between. The CDR3 totals 16 residues. The V gene's germline CDR1 is KGHDR and CDR2 SFDVKD.

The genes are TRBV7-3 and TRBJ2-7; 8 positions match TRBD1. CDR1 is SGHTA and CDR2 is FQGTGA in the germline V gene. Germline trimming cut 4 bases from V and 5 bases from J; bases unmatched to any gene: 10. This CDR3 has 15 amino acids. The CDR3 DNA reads TGTGCCAGCAGCTCGGAGGCAGGGGGCCCCAACGAGCAGTACTTC. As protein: CASSSEAGGPNEQYF.

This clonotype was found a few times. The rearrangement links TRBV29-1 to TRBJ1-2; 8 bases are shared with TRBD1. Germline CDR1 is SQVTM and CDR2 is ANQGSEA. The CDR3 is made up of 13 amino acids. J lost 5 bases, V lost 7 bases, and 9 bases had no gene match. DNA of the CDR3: TGCAGCGCTGGGACACAGGGGGGATATGGCTACACCTTC. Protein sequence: CSAGTQGGYGYTF.

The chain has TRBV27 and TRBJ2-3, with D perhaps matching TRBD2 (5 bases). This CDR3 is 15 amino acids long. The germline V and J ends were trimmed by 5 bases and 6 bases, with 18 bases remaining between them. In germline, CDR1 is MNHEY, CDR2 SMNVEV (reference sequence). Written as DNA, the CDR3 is TGTGCCAGCAGTCCCTTGGTTAGGCGGGTGGATACGCAGTATTTT. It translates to CASSPLVRRVDTQYF.

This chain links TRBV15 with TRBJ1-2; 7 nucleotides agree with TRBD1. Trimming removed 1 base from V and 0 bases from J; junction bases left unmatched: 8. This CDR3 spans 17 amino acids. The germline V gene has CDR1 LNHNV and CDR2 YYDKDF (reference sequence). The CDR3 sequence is CATSRVPGTEPNYGYTF. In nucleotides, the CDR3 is TGTGCCACCAGCAGAGTTCCGGGGACAGAACCTAACTATGGCTACACCTTC. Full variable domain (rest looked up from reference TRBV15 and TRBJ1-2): DAMVIQNPRYQVTQFGKPVTLSCSQTLNHNVMYWYQQKSSQAPKLLFHYYDKDFNNEADTPDNFQSRRPNTSFCFLDIRSPGLGDTAMYLCATSRVPGTEPNYGYTFGSGTRLTVV.

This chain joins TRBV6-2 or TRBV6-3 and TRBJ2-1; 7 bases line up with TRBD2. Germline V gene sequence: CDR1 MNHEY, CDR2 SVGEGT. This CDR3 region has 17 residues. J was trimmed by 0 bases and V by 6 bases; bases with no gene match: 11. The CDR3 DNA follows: TGTGCCAGCAGACCACCGGGACTACGAAGCTCCTACAATGAGCAGTTCTTC. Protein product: CASRPPGLRSSYNEQFF.

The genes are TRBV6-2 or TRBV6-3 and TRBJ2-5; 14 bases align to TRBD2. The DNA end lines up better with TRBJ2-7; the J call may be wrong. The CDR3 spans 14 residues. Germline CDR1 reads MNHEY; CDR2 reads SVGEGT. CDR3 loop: CASSRLAGGPEQYF. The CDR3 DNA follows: TGTGCCAGCTCCAGACTAGCGGGAGGGCCCGAGCAGTACTTC.

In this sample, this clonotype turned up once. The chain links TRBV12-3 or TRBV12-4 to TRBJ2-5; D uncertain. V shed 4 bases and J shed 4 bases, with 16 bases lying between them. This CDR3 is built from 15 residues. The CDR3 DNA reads TGTGCCAGCAGTTCGGCTTATGGTGGCTCAGAGACCCAGTACTTC. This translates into CASSSAYGGSETQYF.

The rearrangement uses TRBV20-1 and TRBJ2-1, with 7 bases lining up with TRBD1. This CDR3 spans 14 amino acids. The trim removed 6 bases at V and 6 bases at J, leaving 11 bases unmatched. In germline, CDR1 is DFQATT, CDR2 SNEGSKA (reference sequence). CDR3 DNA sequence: TGCAGTGCCGATAGACAGGGAGTTTGCAATGAGCAGTTCTTC. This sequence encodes CSADRQGVCNEQFF.

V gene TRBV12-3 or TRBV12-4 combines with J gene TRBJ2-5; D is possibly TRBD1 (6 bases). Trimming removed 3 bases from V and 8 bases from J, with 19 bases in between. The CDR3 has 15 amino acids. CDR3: CASSFKHEKGVTQYF. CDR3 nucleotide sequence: TGTGCCAGCAGTTTCAAACACGAGAAGGGGGTTACCCAGTACTTC.

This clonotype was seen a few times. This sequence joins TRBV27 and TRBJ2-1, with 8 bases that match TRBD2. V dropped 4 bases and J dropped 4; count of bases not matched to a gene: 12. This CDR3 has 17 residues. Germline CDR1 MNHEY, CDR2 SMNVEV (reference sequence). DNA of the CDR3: TGTGCCAGCAGTTCATATTCAACTAGCGGAGCGTACAATGAGCAGTTCTTC. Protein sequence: CASSSYSTSGAYNEQFF.

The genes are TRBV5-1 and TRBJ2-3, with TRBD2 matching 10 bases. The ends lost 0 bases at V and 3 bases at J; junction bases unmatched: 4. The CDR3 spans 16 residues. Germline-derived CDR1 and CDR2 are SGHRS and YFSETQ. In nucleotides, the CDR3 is TGCGCCAGCAGCTTGGATTTAGCGGGAGGTACAGATACGCAGTATTTT. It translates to CASSLDLAGGTDTQYF.

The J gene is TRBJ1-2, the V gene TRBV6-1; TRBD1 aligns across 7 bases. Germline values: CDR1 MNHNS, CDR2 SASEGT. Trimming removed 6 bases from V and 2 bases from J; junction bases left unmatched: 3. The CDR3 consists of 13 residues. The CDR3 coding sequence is TGTGCCAGCAGAAACAGGGGCAACTATGGCTACACCTTC. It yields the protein CASRNRGNYGYTF.

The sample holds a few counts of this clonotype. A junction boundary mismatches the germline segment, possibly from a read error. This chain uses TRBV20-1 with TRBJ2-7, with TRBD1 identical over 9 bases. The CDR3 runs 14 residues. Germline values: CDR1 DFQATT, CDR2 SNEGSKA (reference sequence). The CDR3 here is CSASLRGTGLEQYF. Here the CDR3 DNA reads TGCAGCGCTAGTCTTAGGGGGACAGGGCTCGAGCAGTACTTC.

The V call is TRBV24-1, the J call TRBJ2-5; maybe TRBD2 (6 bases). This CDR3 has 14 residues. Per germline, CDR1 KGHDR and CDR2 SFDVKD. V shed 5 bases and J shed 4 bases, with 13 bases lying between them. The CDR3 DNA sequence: TGTGCCACCAGTGTGGGAGGATTTGGAGAGACCCAGTACTTC. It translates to CATSVGGFGETQYF.

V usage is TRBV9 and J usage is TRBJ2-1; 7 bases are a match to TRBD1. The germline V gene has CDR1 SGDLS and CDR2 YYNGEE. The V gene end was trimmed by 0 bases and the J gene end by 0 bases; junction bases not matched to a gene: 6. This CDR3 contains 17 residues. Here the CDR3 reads CASSVEGASSSYNEQFF. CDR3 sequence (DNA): TGTGCCAGCAGCGTAGAGGGGGCTAGTTCCTCCTACAATGAGCAGTTCTTC. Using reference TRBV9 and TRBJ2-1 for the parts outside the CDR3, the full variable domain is DSGVTQTPKHLITATGQRVTLRCSPRSGDLSVYWYQQSLDQGLQFLIQYYNGEERAKGNILERFSAQQFPDLHSELNLSSLELGDSALYFCASSVEGASSSYNEQFFGPGTRLTVL.

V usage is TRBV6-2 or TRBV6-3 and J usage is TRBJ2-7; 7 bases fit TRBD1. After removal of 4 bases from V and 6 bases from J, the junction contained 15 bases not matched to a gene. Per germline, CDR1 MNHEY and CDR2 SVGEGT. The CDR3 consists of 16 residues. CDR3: CASSCQLLNRGGEQYF. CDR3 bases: TGTGCCAGCAGTTGCCAACTCCTAAACAGGGGTGGCGAGCAGTACTTC.

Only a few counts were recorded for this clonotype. The CDR3 here is CSVEDRSTDTQYF. CDR3 sequence (DNA): TGCAGCGTTGAGGACAGAAGCACAGATACGCAGTATTTT. This rearrangement joins TRBV29-1 to TRBJ2-3; possible D gene TRBD1, 6 bases. The V gene's germline CDR1 is SQVTM and CDR2 ANQGSEA. Trimming removed 3 bases at V and 0 bases at J, with 7 bases between. This CDR3 spans 13 amino acids.

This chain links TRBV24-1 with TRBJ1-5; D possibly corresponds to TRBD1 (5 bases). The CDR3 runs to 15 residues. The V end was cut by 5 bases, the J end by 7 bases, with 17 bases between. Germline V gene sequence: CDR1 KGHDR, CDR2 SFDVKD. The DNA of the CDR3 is TGTGCCACCAGTGCGTCTACAGGATCGAGACAGCCCCAGCATTTT. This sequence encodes CATSASTGSRQPQHF.

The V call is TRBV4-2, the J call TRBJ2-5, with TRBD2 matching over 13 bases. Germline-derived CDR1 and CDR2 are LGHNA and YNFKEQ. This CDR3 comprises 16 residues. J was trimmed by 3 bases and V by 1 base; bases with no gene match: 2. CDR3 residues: CASSQVGLAGEETQYF. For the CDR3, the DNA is TGTGCCAGCAGCCAAGTCGGACTAGCGGGAGAAGAGACCCAGTACTTC.

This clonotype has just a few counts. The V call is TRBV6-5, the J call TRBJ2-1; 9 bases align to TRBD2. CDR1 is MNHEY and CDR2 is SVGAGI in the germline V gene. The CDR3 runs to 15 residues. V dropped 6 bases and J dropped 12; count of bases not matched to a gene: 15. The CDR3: CASSLIAGESVRQFF. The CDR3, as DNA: TGTGCCAGCAGCCTAATAGCGGGAGAGTCAGTCAGGCAGTTCTTC.